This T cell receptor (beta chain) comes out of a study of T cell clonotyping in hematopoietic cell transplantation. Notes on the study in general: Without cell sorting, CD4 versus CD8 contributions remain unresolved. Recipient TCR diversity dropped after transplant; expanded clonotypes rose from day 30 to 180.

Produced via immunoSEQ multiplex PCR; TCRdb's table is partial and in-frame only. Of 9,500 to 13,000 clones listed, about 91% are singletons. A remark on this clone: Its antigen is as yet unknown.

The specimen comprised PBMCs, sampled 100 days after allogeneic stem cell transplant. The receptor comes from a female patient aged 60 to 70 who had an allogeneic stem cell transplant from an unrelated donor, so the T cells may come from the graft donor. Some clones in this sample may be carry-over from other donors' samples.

The CDR3 reads CASSLAPEETQYF. The CDR3 DNA reads as TGCGCCAGCAGCTTGGCCCCCGAAGAGACCCAGTACTTC. J is TRBJ2-5 and V is TRBV5-1; D not certain. The CDR3 length is 13 residues. The germline CDR1 and CDR2 sequences are SGHRS and YFSETQ. V was clipped by 0 bases and J by 3 bases, with 6 bases between them.